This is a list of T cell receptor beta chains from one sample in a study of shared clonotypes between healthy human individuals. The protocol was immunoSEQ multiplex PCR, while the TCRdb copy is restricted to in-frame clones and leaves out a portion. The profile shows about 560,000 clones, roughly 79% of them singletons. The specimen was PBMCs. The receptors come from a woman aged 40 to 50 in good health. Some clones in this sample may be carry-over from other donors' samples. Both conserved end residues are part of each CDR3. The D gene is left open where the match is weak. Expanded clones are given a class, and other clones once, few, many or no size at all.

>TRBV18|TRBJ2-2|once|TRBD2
CATQRGVRSSGELFF
TGTGCCACTCAGCGGGGTGTTAGATCGTCCGGGGAGCTGTTTTTT
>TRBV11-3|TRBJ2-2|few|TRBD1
CASSPARAGGGELFF
TGTGCCAGCAGCCCAGCGCGGGCAGGGGGCGGGGAGCTGTTTTTT
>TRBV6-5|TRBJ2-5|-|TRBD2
CASSYSSGLAGETQYF
TGTGCCAGCAGTTACTCGTCCGGACTAGCGGGAGAGACCCAGTACTTC
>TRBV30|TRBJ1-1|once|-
CAWSRRMNTEAFF
TGTGCCTGGTCAAGGCGGATGAACACTGAAGCTTTCTTT
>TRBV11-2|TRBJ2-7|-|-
CASSLVGGHDYEQYF
TGTGCCAGCAGCTTAGTAGGGGGACACGACTACGAGCAGTACTTC
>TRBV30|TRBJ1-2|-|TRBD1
CAWTRDRGQGYTF
TGTGCCTGGACCCGGGACAGGGGGCAGGGCTACACCTTC
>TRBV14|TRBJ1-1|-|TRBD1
CASSQDRGNEAFF
TGTGCCAGCAGCCAAGACAGGGGGAATGAAGCTTTCTTT
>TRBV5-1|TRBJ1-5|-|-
CASSLSPDQPQHF
TGCGCCAGCAGCTTGAGCCCCGATCAGCCCCAGCATTTT
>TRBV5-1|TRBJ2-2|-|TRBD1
CASSSQGHTGELFF
TGCGCCAGCAGCTCACAGGGGCACACCGGGGAGCTGTTTTTT
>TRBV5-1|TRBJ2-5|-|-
CASSLHESQATQYF
TGCGCCAGCAGCTTACATGAGTCTCAAGCGACCCAGTACTTC
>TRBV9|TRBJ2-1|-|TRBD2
CASSVGLAAYNEQFF
TGTGCCAGCAGCGTAGGACTAGCGGCATACAATGAGCAGTTCTTC
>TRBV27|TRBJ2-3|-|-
CASRPGATDTQYF
TGTGCCAGCAGGCCAGGGGCCACAGATACGCAGTATTTT
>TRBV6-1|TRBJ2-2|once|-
CASSAFSGNTGELFF
TGTGCCAGCAGTGCTTTTTCAGGGAACACCGGGGAGCTGTTTTTT
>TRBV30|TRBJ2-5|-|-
CAWSRQSGRQETQYF
TGTGCCTGGAGTAGACAGTCGGGGAGGCAAGAGACCCAGTACTTC
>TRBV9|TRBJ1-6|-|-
CASRRGAEQDSPLHF
TGTGCCAGCCGGCGGGGGGCAGAGCAGGATTCACCCCTCCACTTT
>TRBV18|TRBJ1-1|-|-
CASSPEGMNTEAFF
TGTGCCAGCTCACCGGAAGGGATGAACACTGAAGCTTTCTTT
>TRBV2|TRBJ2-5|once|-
CASSQGRDREQYF
TGTGCCAGCAGTCAAGGGAGGGACAGAGAACAGTACTTC
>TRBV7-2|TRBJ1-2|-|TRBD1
CASSQQGAQGYGYTF
TGTGCCAGCAGCCAACAGGGGGCGCAGGGGTATGGCTACACCTTC
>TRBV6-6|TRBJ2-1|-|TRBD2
CASRRTSVYNEQFF
TGTGCCAGCAGACGGACTAGCGTTTACAATGAGCAGTTCTTC
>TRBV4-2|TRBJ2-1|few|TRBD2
CASSHQLAGADNEQFF
TGTGCCAGCAGCCACCAACTAGCGGGAGCGGACAATGAGCAGTTCTTC
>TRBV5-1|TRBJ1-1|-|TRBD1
CASSDPGQGYTEAFF
TGCGCCAGCAGCGACCCGGGACAGGGGTACACTGAAGCTTTCTTT
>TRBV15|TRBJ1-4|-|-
CATSRGRDNEKLFF
TGTGCCACCAGCAGAGGGCGGGATAATGAAAAACTGTTTTTT
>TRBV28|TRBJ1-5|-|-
CASSLVGPSGQPQHF
TGTGCCAGCAGTTTAGTAGGTCCCTCAGGTCAGCCCCAGCATTTT
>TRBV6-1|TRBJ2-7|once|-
CASSVTTYEQYF
TGTGCCAGCAGTGTCACGACCTACGAGCAGTACTTC
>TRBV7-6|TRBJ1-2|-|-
CASSLGGVGGYTF
TGTGCCAGCAGCTTAGGAGGGGTAGGAGGCTACACCTTC
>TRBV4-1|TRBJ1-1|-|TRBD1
CASSDLKGANTEAFF
TGCGCCAGCAGCGATCTAAAGGGGGCGAACACTGAAGCTTTCTTT
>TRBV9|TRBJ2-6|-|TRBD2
CASSVSGRPSSGANVLTF
TGTGCCAGCAGCGTTAGCGGGAGGCCCAGCTCTGGGGCCAACGTCCTGACTTTC
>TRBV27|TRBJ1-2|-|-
CASSFRGGTGYTF
TGTGCCAGCAGTTTTCGGGGAGGGACTGGCTACACCTTC
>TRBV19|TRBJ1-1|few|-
CASSIGGGGTEAFF
TGTGCCAGTAGTATTGGGGGGGGAGGGACTGAAGCTTTCTTT
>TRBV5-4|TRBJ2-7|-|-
CASSPAGGAQTYEQYF
TGTGCCAGCAGCCCGGCTGGGGGGGCGCAAACCTACGAGCAGTACTTC
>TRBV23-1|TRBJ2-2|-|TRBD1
CASSPGTGRVGELFF
TGCGCCAGCAGTCCCGGGACAGGGAGGGTCGGGGAGCTGTTTTTT
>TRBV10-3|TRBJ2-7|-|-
CAISEGADGSYEQYF
TGTGCCATCAGTGAGGGGGCGGACGGCTCCTACGAGCAGTACTTC
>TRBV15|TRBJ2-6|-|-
CATSGGTASGANVLTF
TGTGCCACCAGCGGGGGGACGGCCTCTGGGGCCAACGTCCTGACTTTC
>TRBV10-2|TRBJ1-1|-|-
CASSSSVPMNTEAFF
TGCGCCAGCAGCAGTTCGGTCCCAATGAACACTGAAGCTTTCTTT
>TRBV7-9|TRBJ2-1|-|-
CASSLVGDEQFF
TGTGCCAGCAGCTTAGTAGGGGATGAGCAGTTCTTC
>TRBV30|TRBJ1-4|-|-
CAWSQIPTGRVEKLFF
TGTGCCTGGAGCCAGATACCGACGGGCAGGGTTGAAAAACTGTTTTTT
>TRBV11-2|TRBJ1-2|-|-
CASSLRGLSYGYTF
TGTGCCAGCAGCTTGCGAGGGTTGAGCTATGGCTACACCTTC
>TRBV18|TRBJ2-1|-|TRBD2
CASSPPGREGLDNEQFF
TGTGCCAGCTCACCACCAGGGCGGGAGGGCCTAGACAATGAGCAGTTCTTC
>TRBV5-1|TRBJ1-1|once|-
CASSNGENTEAFF
TGCGCCAGCAGCAATGGGGAGAACACTGAAGCTTTCTTT
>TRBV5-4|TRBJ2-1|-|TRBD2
CASSLVTSGSIAYNEQFF
TGTGCCAGCAGCTTGGTTACTAGCGGGAGTATCGCCTACAATGAGCAGTTCTTC
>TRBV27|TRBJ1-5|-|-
CASSLWGARGQPQHF
TGTGCCAGCAGTTTATGGGGCGCCAGAGGACAGCCCCAGCATTTT
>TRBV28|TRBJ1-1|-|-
CASRSGPGNTEAFF
TGTGCCAGCAGGTCAGGGCCGGGGAACACTGAAGCTTTCTTT
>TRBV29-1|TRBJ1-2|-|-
CSVEEGHGYTF
TGCAGCGTTGAAGAGGGGCATGGCTACACCTTC
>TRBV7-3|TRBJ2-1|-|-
CASSLSRELNEQFF
TGTGCCAGCAGCTTAAGCAGGGAGCTCAATGAGCAGTTCTTC